The 19 T cell receptor beta chains below come from one sample, sequenced in a study of T-cell reconstitution after alpha-beta-depleted transplantation in children. Unique molecular identifiers were incorporated into the prepared TCRbeta library. In TCRdb, the PCR reads were re-called with MiXCR into one record per CDR3 protein. The sample shows roughly 570,000 distinct CDR3 sequences, 27% of them seen only once. The input for sequencing was PBMCs, taken before TCRalphabeta/CD19-depleted stem cell transplant. All receptors derive from a boy under two years old with Wiskott-Aldrich syndrome, due to receive a stem cell transplant.

The chain joins TRBV10-3 to TRBJ2-2; TRBD2 matches 8 bases. CDR3 size: 16 residues. The germline CDR1 and CDR2 sequences are ENHRY and SYGVKD. V lost 8 bases and J lost 1; bases outside the gene matches: 9. CDR3 sequence reads: CAIGLAGPGNTGELFF. The CDR3 region has the DNA TGTGCCATCGGCTTAGCGGGGCCTGGGAACACCGGGGAGCTGTTTTTT.

This clonotype occurred a few times. This chain joins TRBV5-1 and TRBJ2-1; 8 nucleotides match TRBD2. J was trimmed by 4 bases and V by 4 bases; bases with no gene match: 7. Germline CDR1 and CDR2: SGHRS and YFSETQ. The CDR3 sequence is 15 residues long. In DNA, the CDR3 is TGCGCCAGCAGCGGGGCGGGAGGCTCTTACAATGAGCAGTTCTTC. Its translation: CASSGAGGSYNEQFF.

The J gene is TRBJ1-3, the V gene TRBV6-6, with unresolved D. Germline V gives CDR1 MNHNY, CDR2 SVGAGI (reference sequence). The V and J ends lost 1 base and 4 bases respectively, with 2 bases between them. This CDR3 region has 12 residues. The CDR3, as DNA: TGTGCCAGCAGTTACTTAGGAAACACCATATATTTT. This sequence encodes CASSYLGNTIYF.

This clonotype occurred a few times. The rearrangement joins TRBV12-3 or TRBV12-4 to TRBJ1-3, with no clear D. CDR3 length: 15 amino acids. Trimming stripped 3 bases from V and 2 bases from J, with 11 bases between. DNA for the CDR3: TGTGCCAGCAGTTTGAGGACGGTCGCTGGAAACACCATATATTTT. Protein: CASSLRTVAGNTIYF.

The chain employs TRBV7-3 and TRBJ2-1, with 7 bases that match TRBD2. In germline, CDR1 is SGHTA, CDR2 FQGTGA. CDR3 length equals 15 residues. Trimming cost V 1 base and J 6 bases; bases outside gene matches: 6. CDR3 sequence: CASSLNPAGSNEQFF. For the CDR3, the DNA is TGTGCCAGCAGCTTAAATCCAGCGGGAAGCAATGAGCAGTTCTTC. The full variable domain, rest sourced from reference TRBV7-3 and TRBJ2-1, is GAGVSQTPSNKVTEKGKYVELRCDPISGHTALYWYRQSLGQGPEFLIYFQGTGAADDSGLPNDRFFAVRPEGSVSTLKIQRTERGDSAVYLCASSLNPAGSNEQFFGPGTRLTVL.

This clonotype was recorded a few times. The chain recombines TRBV28 with TRBJ1-1; D possibly corresponds to TRBD1 (5 bases). V was clipped by 5 bases and J by 7 bases, with 17 bases between them. In germline, CDR1 is MDHEN, CDR2 SYDVKM. CDR3 size: 14 residues. CDR3 DNA: TGTGCCAGCAGTCCAGGCGCAGGGAAGATTGAAGCTTTCTTT. This codes for CASSPGAGKIEAFF.

The J gene is TRBJ2-1, the V gene TRBV5-1; D not certain. CDR3 length: 13 amino acids. Trimming removed 0 bases from V and 9 bases from J, with 10 bases in between. Germline CDR1 SGHRS, CDR2 YFSETQ. The CDR3: CASSLELGGEQFF. The DNA for the CDR3 is TGCGCCAGCAGCTTGGAGCTCGGCGGTGAGCAGTTCTTC.

This clonotype was counted ten times or more. The chain couples TRBV5-8 to TRBJ2-3; D not resolved. This CDR3 spans 14 amino acids. The germline gives CDR1 SGHTS, CDR2 YDEGEE. Trimming stripped 4 bases from V and 1 base from J, with 10 bases between. Written as DNA, the CDR3 is TGTGCCAGCAGCCTGTTTGGGGGCACAGATACGCAGTATTTT. Translated, it gives CASSLFGGTDTQYF. Combining the CDR3 with reference TRBV5-8 and TRBJ2-3 gives the whole variable domain EAGVTQSPTHLIKTRGQQATLRCSPISGHTSVYWYQQALGLGLQFLLWYDEGEERNRGNFPPRFSGRQFPNYSSELNVNALELEDSALYLCASSLFGGTDTQYFGPGTRLTVL.

This clonotype was observed a handful of times. The genes are TRBV18 and TRBJ1-2, with 7 bases aligning to TRBD1. Per germline, CDR1 KGHSH and CDR2 LQKENI. The junction had 4 bases not matched to a gene; V was cut back by 3 bases and J by 3 bases. The CDR3 consists of 14 residues. The CDR3 loop is CASSPAGGDYGYTF. CDR3 nucleotide sequence: TGTGCCAGCTCACCGGCAGGGGGGGACTATGGCTACACCTTC.

This clonotype was observed a handful of times. The rearrangement links TRBV30 to TRBJ1-1; D is uncertain. From germline, CDR1 is GTSNPN and CDR2 SVGIG (reference sequence). Between the trimmed V and J ends, which lost 5 bases and 1 base, there was a span of 5 bases. The CDR3 is made up of 11 amino acids. CDR3 loop: CAWLGNTEAFF. CDR3 bases: TGTGCCTGGCTCGGGAACACTGAAGCTTTCTTT.

The rearrangement uses TRBV7-9 and TRBJ2-7, with D perhaps matching TRBD2 (5 bases). Germline CDR1 reads SEHNR; CDR2 reads FQNEAQ (reference sequence). CDR3 length equals 16 residues. V dropped 5 bases and J dropped 3 bases, with 20 bases sitting between them. The CDR3 loop reads CASSPQRQRQDYEQYF. The CDR3 DNA follows: TGTGCCAGCAGCCCGCAGCGGCAGCGTCAGGACTACGAGCAGTACTTC.

The chain is built from TRBV29-1 and TRBJ1-2; D call uncertain. The CDR3 covers 15 residues. Trimming removed 1 base at V and 4 bases at J, with 16 bases between. Germline assignment: CDR1 SQVTM and CDR2 ANQGSEA. CDR3 DNA: TGCAGCGTTGAAGTGCCGAAGACTGTTAGCTATGGCTACACCTTC. Translation: CSVEVPKTVSYGYTF.

The chain uses TRBV20-1 and TRBJ2-5; D gene uncertain. V was trimmed by 3 bases and J by 0 bases, leaving 8 bases between them. Germline CDR1 DFQATT, CDR2 SNEGSKA (reference sequence). The CDR3 sequence is 13 residues long. CDR3 residues: CSARFRYQETQYF. The CDR3 bases are TGCAGTGCTAGGTTCAGGTACCAAGAGACCCAGTACTTC.

The chain uses TRBV12-3 or TRBV12-4 and TRBJ2-1, with 7 bases matching TRBD2. With V trimmed by 6 bases and J by 0 bases, 5 bases remained unmatched. This CDR3 comprises 15 residues. This CDR3 is CASSRPGGSYNEQFF. The DNA of the CDR3 is TGTGCCAGCAGCCGACCGGGGGGCTCCTACAATGAGCAGTTCTTC.

In its sample, this clonotype was seen a few times. V usage is TRBV12-3 or TRBV12-4 and J usage is TRBJ2-7; no definite D call. The CDR3 has 15 amino acids. The germline V and J ends were trimmed by 3 bases and 6 bases, with 18 bases remaining between them. CDR3: CASSFGRPIMSEQYF. The CDR3, as DNA: TGTGCCAGCAGTTTCGGTCGGCCCATCATGAGCGAGCAGTACTTC.

The rearrangement uses TRBV29-1 and TRBJ2-5; TRBD1 matches at 7 bases. From germline, CDR1 is SQVTM and CDR2 ANQGSEA. This CDR3 contains 12 residues. The trim removed 6 bases at V and 4 bases at J, leaving 5 bases unmatched. In DNA form, the CDR3 reads TGCAGCGTGACGAGACAGGGAGAGACCCAGTACTTC. Amino acid sequence: CSVTRQGETQYF.

The chain has TRBV20-1 and TRBJ2-6; the D is unclear. Germline values: CDR1 DFQATT, CDR2 SNEGSKA (reference sequence). Trimming removed 5 bases from V and 4 bases from J, with 9 bases in between. This CDR3 contains 13 residues. As DNA, the CDR3 is TGCAGTGCTGTAACTTCCGGGGCCAACGTCCTGACTTTC. Amino acid sequence: CSAVTSGANVLTF.

This clonotype was found a few times. The J gene is TRBJ2-2, the V gene TRBV7-8; TRBD2 agrees at 14 bases. This CDR3 is built from 18 residues. V gave up 5 bases and J gave up 2 bases; unmatched junction bases: 7. Germline CDR1 and CDR2: SGHVS and FQNEAQ. The CDR3 is CASSRRGLAGANTGELFF. For the CDR3, the DNA is TGTGCCAGCAGCAGAAGGGGACTAGCGGGAGCAAACACCGGGGAGCTGTTTTTT. Using reference TRBV7-8 and TRBJ2-2 for the parts outside the CDR3, the full variable domain is GAGVSQSPRYKVAKRGQDVALRCDPISGHVSLFWYQQALGQGPEFLTYFQNEAQLDKSGLPSDRFFAERPEGSVSTLKIQRTQQEDSAVYLCASSRRGLAGANTGELFFGEGSRLTVL.

The rearrangement joins TRBV7-2 to TRBJ2-3, with D possibly matching TRBD2 (6 bases). This CDR3 contains 17 residues. With 1 base removed from V and 4 bases from J, the gap between germline ends came to 18 bases. Germline values: CDR1 SGHTA, CDR2 FQGNSA. Here the CDR3 DNA reads TGTGCCAGCAGCTTAGGCAATTACGGGGGAGGAGCAGATACGCAGTATTTT. Encoded protein: CASSLGNYGGGADTQYF. Variable domain in full (rest from reference TRBV7-2 and TRBJ2-3): GAGVSQSPSNKVTEKGKDVELRCDPISGHTALYWYRQSLGQGLEFLIYFQGNSAPDKSGLPSDRFSAERTGGSVSTLTIQRTQQEDSAVYLCASSLGNYGGGADTQYFGPGTRLTVL.